At least ten counts were recorded for the clone carrying this T cell receptor beta chain. The V gene's germline CDR1 is LGHDT and CDR2 YNNKEL (reference sequence). The CDR3 length is 14 residues. V lost 1 base, J lost 8 bases, and 12 bases lay in between. TCRdb passed the 5' RACE reads through MiXCR, listing each CDR3 protein once. The data contain approximately 11,000 distinct CDR3 sequences, around 9.3% of them seen just once; the ten biggest clones take up roughly a quarter. Time point denoted: sample taken at primary tumor resection. Whole RNA, which was extracted from tumor, nontumor lung tissue or frozen PBMC, was sequenced without any cell sorting. Samples were obtained from approximately 72 donors, all untreated early-stage non-small cell lung cancer patients. This entry is derived from a study of spatial heterogeneity in lung cancer.

This rearrangement joins TRBV3-1 to TRBJ2-1, with a tentative D call TRBD1 (5 bases). The sequence derives from a male donor with early-stage non-small cell lung cancer. The material was PBMCs, obtained at surgery. The CDR3 DNA follows: TGTGCCAGCAGCCAAGGTTTAGGCAGGGATGAGCAGTTCTTC. This gives the protein CASSQGLGRDEQFF.